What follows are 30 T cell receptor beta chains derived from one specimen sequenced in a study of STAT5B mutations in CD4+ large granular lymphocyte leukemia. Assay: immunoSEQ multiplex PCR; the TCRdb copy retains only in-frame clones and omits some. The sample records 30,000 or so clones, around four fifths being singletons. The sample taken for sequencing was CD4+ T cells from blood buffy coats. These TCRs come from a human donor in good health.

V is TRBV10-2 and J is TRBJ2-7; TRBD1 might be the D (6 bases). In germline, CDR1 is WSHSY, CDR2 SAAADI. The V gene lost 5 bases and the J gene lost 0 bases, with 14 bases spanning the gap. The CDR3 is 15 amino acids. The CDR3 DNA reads TGCGCCAGCAGTAGACAGGCGGCGAGCTCCTACGAGCAGTACTTC. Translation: CASSRQAASSYEQYF.

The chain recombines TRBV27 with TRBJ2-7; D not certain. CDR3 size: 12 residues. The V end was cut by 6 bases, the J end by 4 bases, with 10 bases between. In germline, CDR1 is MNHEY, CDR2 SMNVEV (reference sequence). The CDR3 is CASRWPIYEQYF. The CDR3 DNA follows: TGTGCCAGCAGATGGCCAATATACGAGCAGTACTTC.

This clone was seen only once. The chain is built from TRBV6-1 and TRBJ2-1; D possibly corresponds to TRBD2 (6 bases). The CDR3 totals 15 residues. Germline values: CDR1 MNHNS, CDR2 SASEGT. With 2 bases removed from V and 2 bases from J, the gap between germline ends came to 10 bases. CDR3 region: CASSEQGGTYNEQFF. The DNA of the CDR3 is TGTGCCAGCAGTGAACAGGGAGGAACCTACAATGAGCAGTTCTTC.

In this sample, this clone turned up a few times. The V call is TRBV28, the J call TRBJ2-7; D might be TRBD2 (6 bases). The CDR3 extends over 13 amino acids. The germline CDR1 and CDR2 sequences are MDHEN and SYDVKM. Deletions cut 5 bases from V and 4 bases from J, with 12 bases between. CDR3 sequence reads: CASSQYRGYEQYF. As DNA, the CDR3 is TGTGCCAGCAGTCAATACCGGGGGTACGAGCAGTACTTC.

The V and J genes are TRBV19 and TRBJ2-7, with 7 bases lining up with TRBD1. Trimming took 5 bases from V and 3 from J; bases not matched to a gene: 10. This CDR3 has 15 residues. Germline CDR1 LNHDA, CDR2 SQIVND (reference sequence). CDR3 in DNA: TGTGCCAGTAGTGTTACAGGGGCTATTCACTACGAGCAGTACTTC. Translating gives CASSVTGAIHYEQYF.

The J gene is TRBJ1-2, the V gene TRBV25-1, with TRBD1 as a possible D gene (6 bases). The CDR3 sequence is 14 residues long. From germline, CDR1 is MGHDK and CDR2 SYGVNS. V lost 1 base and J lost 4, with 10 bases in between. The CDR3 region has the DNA TGTGCCAGCAGTGAATCGGGGGCGGGCTATGGCTACACCTTC. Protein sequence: CASSESGAGYGYTF.

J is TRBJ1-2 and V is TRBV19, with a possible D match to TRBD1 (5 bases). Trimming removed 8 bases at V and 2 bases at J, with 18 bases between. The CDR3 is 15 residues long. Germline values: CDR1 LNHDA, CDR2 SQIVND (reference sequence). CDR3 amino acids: CASSPTAKVNYGYTF. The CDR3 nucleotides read TGTGCCAGTTCCCCGACAGCAAAGGTAAACTATGGCTACACCTTC. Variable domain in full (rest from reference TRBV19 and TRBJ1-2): DGGITQSPKYLFRKEGQNVTLSCEQNLNHDAMYWYRQDPGQGLRLIYYSQIVNDFQKGDIAEGYSVSREKKESFPLTVTSAQKNPTAFYLCASSPTAKVNYGYTFGSGTRLTVV.

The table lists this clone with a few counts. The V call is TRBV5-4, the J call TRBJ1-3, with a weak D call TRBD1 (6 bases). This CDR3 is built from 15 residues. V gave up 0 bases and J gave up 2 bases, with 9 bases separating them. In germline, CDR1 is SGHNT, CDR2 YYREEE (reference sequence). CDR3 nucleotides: TGTGCCAGCAGCTTGGGCCAGGGGACTGGAAACACCATATATTTT. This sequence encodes CASSLGQGTGNTIYF. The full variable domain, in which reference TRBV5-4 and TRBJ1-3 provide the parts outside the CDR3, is ETGVTQSPTHLIKTRGQQVTLRCSSQSGHNTVSWYQQALGQGPQFIFQYYREEENGRGNFPPRFSGLQFPNYSSELNVNALELDDSALYLCASSLGQGTGNTIYFGEGSWLTVV.

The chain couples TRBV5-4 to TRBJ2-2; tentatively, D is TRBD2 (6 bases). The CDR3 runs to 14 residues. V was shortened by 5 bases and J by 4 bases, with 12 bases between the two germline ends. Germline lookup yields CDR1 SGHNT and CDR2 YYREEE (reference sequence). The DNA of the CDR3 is TGTGCCAGCAGTCGGGGGTCTGGCACCGGGGAGCTGTTTTTT. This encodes CASSRGSGTGELFF.

The CDR3 DNA reads as TGCAGCGTTGATCAGGGGACGATGGAGACCCAGTACTTC. Residues: CSVDQGTMETQYF. The chain employs TRBV29-1 and TRBJ2-5; the D gene is possibly TRBD1 (6 bases). This CDR3 is 13 amino acids long. The V end lost 3 bases, the J end lost 5 bases, and 13 bases lay between the germline ends. Germline V gives CDR1 SQVTM, CDR2 ANQGSEA.

CDR3 in DNA: TGCGCCAGCAGCTTGGGAGTTTCGGACTATGGCTACACCTTC. As protein: CASSLGVSDYGYTF. This chain uses TRBV5-1 with TRBJ1-2, with no clear D. Germline CDR1 and CDR2: SGHRS and YFSETQ. Trimming took off 0 bases at V and 3 bases at J, with 9 bases between the two ends. This CDR3 contains 14 residues.

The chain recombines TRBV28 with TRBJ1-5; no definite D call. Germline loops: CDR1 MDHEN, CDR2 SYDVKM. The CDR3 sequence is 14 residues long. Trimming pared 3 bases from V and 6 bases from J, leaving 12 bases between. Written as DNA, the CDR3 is TGTGCCAGCAGTTTTAAGGGTTCTAGTCAGCCCCAGCATTTT. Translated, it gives CASSFKGSSQPQHF.

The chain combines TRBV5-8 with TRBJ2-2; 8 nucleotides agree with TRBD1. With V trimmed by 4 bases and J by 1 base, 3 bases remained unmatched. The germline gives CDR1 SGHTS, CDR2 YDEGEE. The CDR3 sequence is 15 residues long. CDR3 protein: CASSLGTGNTGELFF. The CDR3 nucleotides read TGTGCCAGCAGCCTTGGGACAGGGAACACCGGGGAGCTGTTTTTT.

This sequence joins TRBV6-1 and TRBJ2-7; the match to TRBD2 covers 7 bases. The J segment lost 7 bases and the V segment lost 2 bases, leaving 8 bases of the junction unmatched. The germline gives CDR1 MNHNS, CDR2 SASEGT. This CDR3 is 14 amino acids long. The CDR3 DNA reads TGTGCCAGCAGTGAAAACCTTGGGGGGGAAGAGCAGTACTTC. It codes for CASSENLGGEEQYF.

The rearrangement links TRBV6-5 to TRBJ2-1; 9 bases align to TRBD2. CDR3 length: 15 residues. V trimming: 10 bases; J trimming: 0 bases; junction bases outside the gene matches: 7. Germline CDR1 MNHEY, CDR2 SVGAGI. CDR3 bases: TGTGCCACCGGGACTAGCATTAGCTCCTACAATGAGCAGTTCTTC. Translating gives CATGTSISSYNEQFF.

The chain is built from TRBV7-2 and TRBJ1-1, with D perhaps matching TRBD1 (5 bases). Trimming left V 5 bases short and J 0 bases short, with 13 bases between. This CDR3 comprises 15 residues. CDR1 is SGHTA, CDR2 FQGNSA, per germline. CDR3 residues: CASSSRVGVNTEAFF. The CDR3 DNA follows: TGTGCCAGCAGCAGCAGGGTAGGGGTGAACACTGAAGCTTTCTTT.

The CDR3 nucleotides read TGTGCCATCTCCCGTGGCAATGGCTATGGCTACACCTTC. It is translated as CAISRGNGYGYTF. The chain carries TRBV27 and TRBJ1-2; D gene ambiguous. V lost 10 bases, J lost 4 bases, and 16 bases lay in between. Germline V gene sequence: CDR1 MNHEY, CDR2 SMNVEV (reference sequence). The CDR3 is made up of 13 amino acids.

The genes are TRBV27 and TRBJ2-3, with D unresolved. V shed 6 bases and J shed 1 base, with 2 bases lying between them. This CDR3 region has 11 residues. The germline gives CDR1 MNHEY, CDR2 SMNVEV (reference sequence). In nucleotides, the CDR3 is TGTGCCAGCAGGCGCACAGATACGCAGTATTTT. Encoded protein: CASRRTDTQYF.

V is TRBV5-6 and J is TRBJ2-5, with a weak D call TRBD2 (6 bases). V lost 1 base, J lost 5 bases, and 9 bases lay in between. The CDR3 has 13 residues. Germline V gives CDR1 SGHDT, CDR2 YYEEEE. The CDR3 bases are TGTGCCAGCAGCTTGATCCGGGGGGAGACCCAGTACTTC. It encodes CASSLIRGETQYF.

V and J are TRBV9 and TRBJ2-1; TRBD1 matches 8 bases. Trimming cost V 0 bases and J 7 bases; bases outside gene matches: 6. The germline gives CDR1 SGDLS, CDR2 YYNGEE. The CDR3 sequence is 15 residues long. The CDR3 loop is CASSVDSGGWNEQFF. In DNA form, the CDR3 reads TGTGCCAGCAGCGTAGATTCAGGGGGCTGGAATGAGCAGTTCTTC. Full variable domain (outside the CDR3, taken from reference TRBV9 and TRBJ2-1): DSGVTQTPKHLITATGQRVTLRCSPRSGDLSVYWYQQSLDQGLQFLIQYYNGEERAKGNILERFSAQQFPDLHSELNLSSLELGDSALYFCASSVDSGGWNEQFFGPGTRLTVL.

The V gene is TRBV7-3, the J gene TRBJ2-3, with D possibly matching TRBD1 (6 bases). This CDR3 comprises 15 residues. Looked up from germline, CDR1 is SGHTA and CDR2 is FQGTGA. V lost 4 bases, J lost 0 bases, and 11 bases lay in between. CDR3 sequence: CASSSGQRSTDTQYF. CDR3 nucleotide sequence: TGTGCCAGCAGCTCCGGACAGAGGAGCACAGATACGCAGTATTTT.

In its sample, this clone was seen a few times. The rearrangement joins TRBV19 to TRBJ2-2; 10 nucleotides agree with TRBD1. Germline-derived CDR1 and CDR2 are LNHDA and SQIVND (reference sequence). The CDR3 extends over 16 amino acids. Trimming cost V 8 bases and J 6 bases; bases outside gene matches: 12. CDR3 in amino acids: CASELGTGAFAGELFF. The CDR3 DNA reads TGTGCCAGTGAACTCGGGACAGGGGCTTTTGCCGGGGAGCTGTTTTTT.

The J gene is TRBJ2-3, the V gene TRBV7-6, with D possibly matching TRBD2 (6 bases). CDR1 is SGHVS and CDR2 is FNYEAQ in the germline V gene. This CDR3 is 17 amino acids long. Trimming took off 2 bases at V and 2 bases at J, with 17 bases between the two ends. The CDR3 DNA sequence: TGTGCCAGCAGCTTATTGGTGCGGGGTGGGGTCACAGATACGCAGTATTTT. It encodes CASSLLVRGGVTDTQYF.

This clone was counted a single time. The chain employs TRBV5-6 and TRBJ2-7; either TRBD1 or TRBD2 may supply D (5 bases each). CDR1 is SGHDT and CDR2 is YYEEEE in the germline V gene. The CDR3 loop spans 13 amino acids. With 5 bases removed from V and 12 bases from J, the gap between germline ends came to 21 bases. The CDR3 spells CASSNQDTERVYF. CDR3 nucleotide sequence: TGTGCCAGCAGTAACCAGGACACTGAGAGGGTGTACTTC.

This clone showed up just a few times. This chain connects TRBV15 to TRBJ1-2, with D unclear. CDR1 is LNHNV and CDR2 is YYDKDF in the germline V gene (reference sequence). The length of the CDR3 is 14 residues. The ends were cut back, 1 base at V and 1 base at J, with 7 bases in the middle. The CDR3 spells CATSRGDSNYGYTF. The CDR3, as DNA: TGTGCCACCAGCAGAGGGGATAGTAACTATGGCTACACCTTC.

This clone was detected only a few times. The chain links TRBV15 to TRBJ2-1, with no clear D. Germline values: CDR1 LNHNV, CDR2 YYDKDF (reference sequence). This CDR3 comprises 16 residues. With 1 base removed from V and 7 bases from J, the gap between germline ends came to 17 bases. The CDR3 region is CATSRVLPGLMNEQFF. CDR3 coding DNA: TGTGCCACCAGCAGAGTTTTGCCGGGCCTGATGAATGAGCAGTTCTTC.

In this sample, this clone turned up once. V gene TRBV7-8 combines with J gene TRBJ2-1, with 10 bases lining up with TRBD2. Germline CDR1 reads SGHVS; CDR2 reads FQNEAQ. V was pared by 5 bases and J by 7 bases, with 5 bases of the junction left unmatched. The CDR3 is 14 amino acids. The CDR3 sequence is CASSAQLAGNEQFF. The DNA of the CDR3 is TGTGCCAGCAGCGCGCAACTAGCGGGGAATGAGCAGTTCTTC. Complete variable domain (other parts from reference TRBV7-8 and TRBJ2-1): GAGVSQSPRYKVAKRGQDVALRCDPISGHVSLFWYQQALGQGPEFLTYFQNEAQLDKSGLPSDRFFAERPEGSVSTLKIQRTQQEDSAVYLCASSAQLAGNEQFFGPGTRLTVL.

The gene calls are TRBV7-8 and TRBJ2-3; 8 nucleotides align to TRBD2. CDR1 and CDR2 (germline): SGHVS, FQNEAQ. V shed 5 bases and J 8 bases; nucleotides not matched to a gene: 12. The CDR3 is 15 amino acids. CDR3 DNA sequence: TGTGCCAGCAGCCCTTACGGGAGGGCCGATGGTACGCAGTATTTT. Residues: CASSPYGRADGTQYF.

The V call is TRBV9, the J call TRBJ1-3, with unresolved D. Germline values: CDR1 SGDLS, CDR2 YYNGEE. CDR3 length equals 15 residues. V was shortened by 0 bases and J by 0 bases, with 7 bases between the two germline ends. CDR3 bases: TGTGCCAGCAGCGTAGACGTTTTCTCTGGAAACACCATATATTTT. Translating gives CASSVDVFSGNTIYF.

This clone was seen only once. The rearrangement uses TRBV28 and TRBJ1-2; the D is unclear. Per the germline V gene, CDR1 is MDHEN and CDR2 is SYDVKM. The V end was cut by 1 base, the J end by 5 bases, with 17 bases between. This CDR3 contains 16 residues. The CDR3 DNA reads TGTGCCAGCAGTTTATTTCTTACAGAGGAGAAGTATGGCTACACCTTC. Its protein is CASSLFLTEEKYGYTF.